Following are 26 T cell receptor beta chains from one sample sequenced in a study of Tregs in tolerant kidney transplant recipients. Recipients received nonmyeloablative bone marrow transplants from related graft donors, with transient mixed chimerism. Clones were sequenced by immunoSEQ multiplex PCR, and TCRdb holds only the in-frame ones, with some missing. Its clone listing holds several thousand clones. Sequencing was performed on CD8+ T cells from blood (PBMCs), taken 12 months after the transplant. These receptors originate from a human patient who received a combined kidney and bone marrow transplant. Among the T cells, some may be from the graft donor.

Concerning this clone: Coverage ceases 3 residues before the CDR3 finishes, and the germline J gene fills in the end. This chain joins TRBV20-1 and TRBJ2-3, with 7 bases matching TRBD2. Germline values: CDR1 DFQATT, CDR2 SNEGSKA (reference sequence). V gave up 3 bases and J gave up 0 bases; unmatched junction bases: 6. This CDR3 has 15 amino acids. This CDR3 reads CSARRLADSTDTQYF. The DNA read from the CDR3 is TGCAGTGCTAGGAGACTAGCTGATAGCACAGATACG.

Concerning this clone itself: The read gets to within 3 residues of the CDR3 end, and the germline J gene fills in the rest. The V and J genes are TRBV5-1 and TRBJ2-3, with TRBD2 identical over 10 bases. Germline V lookup: CDR1 SGHRS, CDR2 YFSETQ. This CDR3 contains 17 residues. The ends lost 4 bases at V and 3 bases at J; junction bases unmatched: 11. The CDR3 bases that were read are TGCGCCAGCAGCCCCCAGCGGGAGGGCCGGATTACAGATACG. Its translation: CASSPQREGRITDT. The full-length CDR3 reads as CASSPQREGRITDTQYF.

With respect to this clone: The sequence runs out 3 residues before the end of the CDR3; the remainder is reconstructed from the germline J gene. The V and J genes are TRBV19 and TRBJ2-1; TRBD2 is a possible D gene (5 bases). The CDR3 consists of 14 residues. V was shortened by 3 bases and J by 7 bases, with 13 bases between the two germline ends. Germline V gene data show CDR1 as LNHDA and CDR2 as SQIVND (reference sequence). CDR3 sequence: CASSIYLAGNEQFF. The sequenced part of the CDR3 DNA is TGTGCCAGTAGTATCTACCTAGCCGGTAATGAG. Filled out from reference TRBV19 and TRBJ2-1, the complete variable domain reads DGGITQSPKYLFRKEGQNVTLSCEQNLNHDAMYWYRQDPGQGLRLIYYSQIVNDFQKGDIAEGYSVSREKKESFPLTVTSAQKNPTAFYLCASSIYLAGNEQFFGPGTRLTVL.

As regards this clone: The observed sequence ends 3 residues before the CDR3 terminus, with the missing tail filled in from the germline J gene. V usage is TRBV7-9 and J usage is TRBJ2-1; D is unclear. Trimming removed 8 bases at V and 5 bases at J, with 13 bases between. CDR1 and CDR2 (germline): SEHNR, FQNEAQ (reference sequence). The CDR3 is 13 residues long. The sequenced CDR3 bases are TGTGCCAGCGGCCTGGTGGTTAACAATGAG. Encoded protein: CASGLVVNNE. From start to end, the CDR3 is CASGLVVNNEQFF.

The CDR3 loop reads CASSQEGAGSQPQHF. The CDR3 bases that were read are TGCGCCAGCAGCCAAGAGGGGGCAGGTAGTCAGCCC. The chain carries TRBV4-1 and TRBJ1-5; a weak D match, TRBD1 (6 bases). Read sequence stops 3 residues before the CDR3 end, and the germline J gene provides the missing end. With 0 bases removed from V and 6 bases from J, the gap between germline ends came to 12 bases. CDR1 is MGHRA and CDR2 is YSYEKL in the germline V gene. The CDR3 is made up of 15 amino acids.

Of note for this clone: Sequencing ends 3 residues short of the CDR3 end; the germline J gene provides the rest. The J gene is TRBJ2-1, the V gene TRBV13; 10 bases match TRBD2. V shed 8 bases, J shed 4 bases, and the junction held 5 bases outside the gene matches. This CDR3 is 14 amino acids long. Per germline, CDR1 PRHDT and CDR2 FYEKMQ (reference sequence). The CDR3 loop is CASAGLAAYNEQFF. The sequenced CDR3 bases are TGTGCCAGCGCCGGACTAGCGGCGTACAATGAG.

A word on this clone: The missing CDR3 end, 3 residues past where the read stops, is filled in from the germline J gene. The rearrangement uses TRBV20-1 and TRBJ2-5, with 12 bases fitting TRBD2. The CDR3 spans 15 residues. Trimming at V came to 6 bases and at J to 5 bases, leaving 10 bases not matched to a gene. Germline lookup yields CDR1 DFQATT and CDR2 SNEGSKA (reference sequence). CDR3 region: CSATRTSGNWETQYF. The sequenced part of the CDR3 DNA is TGCAGTGCCACCCGGACTAGCGGGAATTGGGAGACC.

With respect to this clone: Sequencing ends 3 residues short of the CDR3 end; the germline J gene provides the rest. The genes are TRBV19 and TRBJ2-7, with D possibly being TRBD1 (5 bases). The CDR3 extends over 13 amino acids. Germline V gene data show CDR1 as LNHDA and CDR2 as SQIVND (reference sequence). Trimming cost V 5 bases and J 6 bases, with 14 bases left between them. CDR3 DNA, as far as it was read: TGTGCCAGTAGTCTCTCAGGGTGGGTCGAG. Translation gives CASSLSGWVE. The whole CDR3 reads CASSLSGWVEQYF.

The part of the CDR3 DNA that was read is TGCGCCAGCAGCGCGGACAGTGGAGAGACC. Translation: CASSADSGET. The whole CDR3 is CASSADSGETQYF. The rearrangement links TRBV5-1 to TRBJ2-5; a possible D gene is TRBD1 (6 bases). The missing CDR3 end, 3 residues past where the read stops, is filled in from the germline J gene. CDR3 length equals 13 residues. V was trimmed by 4 bases and J by 4 bases, leaving 11 bases between them. Germline CDR1 and CDR2: SGHRS and YFSETQ.

With respect to this clone: Read coverage stops 3 residues before the CDR3 terminus; the germline J gene supplies the remainder. V and J are TRBV10-1 and TRBJ2-1, with 7 nucleotides matching TRBD2. CDR3 length: 15 residues. From germline, CDR1 is WNHNN and CDR2 SYGVQD (reference sequence). Unmatched junction bases numbered 9, after V lost 8 bases and J lost 2 bases. This CDR3 is CASLKGLSTYNEQFF. The sequenced part of the CDR3 DNA is TGCGCCAGCCTGAAGGGACTATCTACCTACAATGAG.

On this clone itself: The sequence runs out 3 residues before the end of the CDR3; the remainder is reconstructed from the germline J gene. The chain links TRBV6-2 or TRBV6-3 to TRBJ2-2; D is perhaps TRBD2 (5 bases). This CDR3 is built from 13 residues. Germline V gene lookup returns CDR1 MNHEY and CDR2 SVGEGT. The germline V and J ends were trimmed by 8 bases and 1 base, with 8 bases remaining between them. CDR3 protein: CASRGLNTGELFF. The part of the CDR3 DNA that was read is TGTGCCAGCCGGGGTTTGAACACCGGGGAG.

As for this clone: The read terminates 3 residues before the CDR3 end, so the remaining end is supplied by the germline J gene. The chain has TRBV7-8 and TRBJ2-2, with 12 bases matching TRBD2. Per germline, CDR1 SGHVS and CDR2 FQNEAQ. There are 16 residues in the CDR3. The junction had 3 bases not matched to a gene; V was cut back by 5 bases and J by 2 bases. CDR3: CASSRGLAGNTGELFF. The sequenced part of the CDR3 DNA is TGTGCCAGCAGCCGGGGACTAGCGGGCAACACCGGGGAG.

About this clone itself: Sequencing ends 3 residues short of the CDR3 end; the germline J gene provides the rest. This rearrangement joins TRBV4-1 to TRBJ2-7; 8 bases fit TRBD1. Germline CDR1 MGHRA, CDR2 YSYEKL. The CDR3 is 14 amino acids. The junction had 8 bases not matched to a gene; V was cut back by 4 bases and J by 6 bases. Partial CDR3 DNA: TGCGCCAGCAGCCTTACAGGGGGGTTCGGCGAG. It is translated as CASSLTGGFGE. The whole CDR3 reads CASSLTGGFGEQYF.

Comments on this clone: The read halts 3 residues ahead of the CDR3 end, with the missing end drawn from the germline J gene. The chain carries TRBV7-2 and TRBJ1-5, with 7 bases aligning to TRBD1. This CDR3 contains 15 residues. CDR1 is SGHTA and CDR2 is FQGNSA in the germline V gene. J gave up 4 bases and V 6 bases, and 9 bases lay outside the gene matches. CDR3 protein: CASRLPGTDNQPQHF. Partial CDR3 DNA: TGTGCCAGCAGACTTCCCGGGACAGATAATCAGCCC. The whole variable domain, filled in from reference TRBV7-2 and TRBJ1-5, reads GAGVSQSPSNKVTEKGKDVELRCDPISGHTALYWYRQSLGQGLEFLIYFQGNSAPDKSGLPSDRFSAERTGGSVSTLTIQRTQQEDSAVYLCASRLPGTDNQPQHFGDGTRLSIL.

By frequency, this clone registers large (0.1 to 1%). The CDR3 DNA, read in part, is TGTGCCAGCAGCTTGGATAGCGGGAGTATCAATGAG. Protein product: CASSLDSGSINE. The full CDR3 reads CASSLDSGSINEQFF. The V call is TRBV5-5, the J call TRBJ2-1; 9 bases are a match to TRBD2. The CDR3 end lies 3 residues beyond the end of the read and is filled in from the germline J gene. V lost 0 bases and J lost 6; bases outside the gene matches: 4. The CDR3 has 15 residues. Germline V gives CDR1 SGHKS, CDR2 YYEKEE (reference sequence).

About this clone: The read ends 3 residues shy of where the CDR3 ends; the end is completed using the germline J gene. This sequence joins TRBV2 and TRBJ2-1, with TRBD1 identical over 7 bases. CDR3 length: 14 residues. Germline-derived CDR1 and CDR2 are SNHLY and FYNNEI. V gave up 2 bases and J gave up 4 bases; unmatched junction bases: 2. CDR3 DNA, as far as it was read: TGTGCCAGCAGTGAATGGGGACAGTACAATGAG. Encoded protein: CASSEWGQYNE. The full CDR3 protein is CASSEWGQYNEQFF.

Remarks on this clone: The CDR3 end lies 3 residues beyond the end of the read and is filled in from the germline J gene. The chain is built from TRBV7-6 and TRBJ2-3, with 11 bases identical to TRBD2. CDR1 and CDR2 (germline): SGHVS, FNYEAQ. V shed 5 bases, J shed 3 bases, and the junction held 4 bases outside the gene matches. CDR3 length: 15 residues. The CDR3 sequence is CASSPLAGVTDTQYF. CDR3 DNA, as far as it was read: TGTGCCAGCAGCCCACTAGCGGGAGTTACAGATACG.

In regard to this clone: The CDR3 end lies 3 residues beyond the end of the read and is filled in from the germline J gene. This chain links TRBV20-1 with TRBJ2-7, with D perhaps TRBD2 (7 bases). This CDR3 comprises 17 residues. Per the germline V gene, CDR1 is DFQATT and CDR2 is SNEGSKA (reference sequence). Trimming cost V 5 bases and J 3 bases, with 26 bases left between them. CDR3 protein: CSARWASGKGGGYEQYF. The DNA read from the CDR3 is TGCAGTGCTCGGTGGGCTAGCGGTAAAGGGGGAGGCTACGAG.

Concerning this clone itself: The observed sequence ends 3 residues before the CDR3 terminus, with the missing tail filled in from the germline J gene. This sequence joins TRBV7-6 and TRBJ2-7; 9 bases fit TRBD2. CDR3 length: 15 residues. V lost 0 bases to trimming and J lost 2 bases; unmatched junction nucleotides: 2. CDR1 and CDR2 (germline): SGHVS, FNYEAQ. This CDR3 is CASSLALAGTYEQYF. CDR3 DNA (partial): TGTGCCAGCAGCTTAGCCCTAGCGGGGACCTACGAG.

A remark on this clone: From the germline J gene comes the end of the CDR3, since the read stops 3 residues before it. The rearrangement links TRBV30 to TRBJ1-4, with D perhaps TRBD1 (5 bases). The CDR3 length is 13 residues. The germline V gene encodes CDR1 GTSNPN and CDR2 SVGIG (reference sequence). The CDR3 bases that were read are TGTGCCTGGAGTGTAACTAAGGGGTTTGAA. The encoded protein is CAWSVTKGFE. The full CDR3 protein is CAWSVTKGFELFF.

The covered CDR3 bases are TGTGCCAGCAGCTCCAGGGATAGCGGGCCCACAGATACG. As protein: CASSSRDSGPTDT. The entire CDR3 sequence reads CASSSRDSGPTDTQYF. This chain joins TRBV7-6 and TRBJ2-3; 7 positions match TRBD2. The read gets to within 3 residues of the CDR3 end, and the germline J gene fills in the rest. Germline V gene sequence: CDR1 SGHVS, CDR2 FNYEAQ. CDR3 length equals 16 residues. The V and J ends lost 4 bases and 2 bases, in that order; junction bases with no gene match: 9.

In the case of this clone: The sequence runs out 3 residues before the end of the CDR3; the remainder is reconstructed from the germline J gene. The chain carries TRBV13 and TRBJ2-1; 9 bases are shared with TRBD2. Germline loops: CDR1 PRHDT, CDR2 FYEKMQ (reference sequence). The CDR3 covers 15 residues. V lost 5 bases to trimming and J lost 5 bases; unmatched junction nucleotides: 7. The sequenced CDR3 bases are TGTGCCAGCAGCATGAGACTAGCGGCACACAATGAG. Translation gives CASSMRLAAHNE. The CDR3, in full, reads CASSMRLAAHNEQFF.

Note on this clone: The read ends 3 residues before the CDR3 terminus; that terminus is restored from the germline J gene. V usage is TRBV30 and J usage is TRBJ1-6, with D maybe TRBD1 (5 bases). The CDR3 totals 15 residues. V lost 5 bases, J lost 3 bases, and 14 bases lay in between. Germline CDR1 is GTSNPN and CDR2 is SVGIG (reference sequence). The CDR3 loop reads CAWGLGGVYNSPLHF. The part of the CDR3 DNA that was read is TGTGCCTGGGGGCTGGGGGGGGTCTATAATTCACCC.

Comments on this clone: The read comes to an end 3 residues before the CDR3 does, leaving the germline J gene to fill in the end. V gene TRBV7-8 combines with J gene TRBJ2-2; D may be TRBD2 (6 bases). The CDR3 runs to 16 residues. CDR1 and CDR2 from the germline V gene are SGHVS and FQNEAQ. V gave up 5 bases and J gave up 1 base, with 14 bases separating them. The CDR3 loop reads CASSPWGVQNTGELFF. The DNA read from the CDR3 is TGTGCCAGCAGCCCGTGGGGGGTCCAGAACACCGGGGAG.

In the case of this clone: The CDR3 end falls 3 residues outside the read, so it is completed with the germline J gene. The rearrangement uses TRBV11-2 and TRBJ2-5; tentative D call: TRBD2 (6 bases). V was clipped by 1 base and J by 5 bases, with 11 bases between them. CDR3 length equals 14 residues. CDR1 and CDR2 from the germline V gene are SGHAT and FQNNGV. CDR3 sequence: CASSLVLGTETQYF. The part of the CDR3 DNA that was read is TGTGCCAGCAGCTTAGTCCTCGGGACTGAGACC. The full variable domain, with the rest looked up from reference TRBV11-2 and TRBJ2-5, is EAGVAQSPRYKIIEKRQSVAFWCNPISGHATLYWYQQILGQGPKLLIQFQNNGVVDDSQLPKDRFSAERLKGVDSTLKIQPAKLEDSAVYLCASSLVLGTETQYFGPGTRLLVL.

With respect to this clone: The read ends 3 residues shy of where the CDR3 ends; the end is completed using the germline J gene. The chain is built from TRBV29-1 and TRBJ2-1, with D unresolved. V was trimmed by 3 bases and J by 4 bases, leaving 7 bases between them. The CDR3 totals 12 residues. CDR1 SQVTM and CDR2 ANQGSEA come from the germline V gene. CDR3 bases read: TGCAGCGTTGACAGGCAATACAATGAG. Its translation is CSVDRQYNE. The entire CDR3 is CSVDRQYNEQFF.